The next 21 T cell receptor beta chains were all read from a single sample in a study of monozygotic twins with inflammatory bowel disease. TCRdb reworked the 5' RACE reads into one entry per CDR3 protein, no DNA. This repertoire includes about 210,000 distinct CDR3 sequences. Source material: blood. Receptors were obtained from a human donor with ulcerative colitis or Crohn's disease, or a healthy co-twin of an affected twin (not recorded which).

CDR3: CASSSTRASGAEAFF. The chain combines TRBV7-9 with TRBJ1-1. The CDR3 totals 15 residues. CDR1 and CDR2 from the germline V gene are SEHNR and FQNEAQ (reference sequence).

This chain uses TRBV5-6 with TRBJ1-6; TCRdb's D call, TRBD1, is unchecked because there is no DNA. The CDR3 is made up of 17 amino acids. Looked up from germline, CDR1 is SGHDT and CDR2 is YYEEEE. CDR3 loop: CASSSGASGSYNSPLHF.

The V call is TRBV20-1, the J call TRBJ1-3; TCRdb proposes TRBD1, but this gene call is untestable without DNA. Germline CDR1 reads DFQATT; CDR2 reads SNEGSKA (reference sequence). The CDR3 loop spans 16 amino acids. The CDR3 sequence: CSASLGGTGSGNTIYF.

This sequence joins TRBV6-2 or TRBV6-3 and TRBJ1-1; the D call from TCRdb, TRBD1, cannot be confirmed without DNA. This CDR3 spans 15 amino acids. Germline lookup yields CDR1 MNHEY and CDR2 SVGEGT. This CDR3 is CASRPAGAQNTEAFF.

The chain combines TRBV6-5 with TRBJ2-7; checking the TCRdb D call of TRBD2 is not possible without DNA. From germline, CDR1 is MNHEY and CDR2 SVGAGI. This CDR3 has 16 residues. The CDR3 region is CASSYEGTSGSREQYF.

The chain joins TRBV4-2 to TRBJ2-2; without DNA, the TCRdb call of TRBD1 cannot be checked. CDR3 length: 18 residues. The V gene's germline CDR1 is LGHNA and CDR2 YNFKEQ. The CDR3 sequence is CASSQVGAPGGNTGELFF.

The chain is built from TRBV12-3 or TRBV12-4 and TRBJ1-5; TCRdb returns TRBD1, unconfirmable since there is no DNA. The CDR3 is 14 residues long. The CDR3: CASTWTQGGQPQHF.

The CDR3 here is CASSPQAAQSNEQFF. The chain couples TRBV7-3 to TRBJ2-1; the D gene TCRdb calls, TRBD1, cannot be checked with no DNA. Germline V gives CDR1 SGHTA, CDR2 FQGTGA. The CDR3 extends over 15 amino acids.

The rearrangement uses TRBV29-1 and TRBJ2-3; TCRdb's assignment of TRBD1 cannot be checked, as there is no DNA. Per the germline V gene, CDR1 is SQVTM and CDR2 is ANQGSEA. CDR3 length: 12 amino acids. The CDR3 loop reads CSVSPGPDTQYF.

CDR3 in amino acids: CASSPFRGYGYTF. This chain joins TRBV7-9 and TRBJ1-2; TCRdb selects TRBD1, and the lack of DNA leaves this call unchecked. Germline values: CDR1 SEHNR, CDR2 FQNEAQ (reference sequence). CDR3 length: 13 amino acids.

V gene TRBV5-1 combines with J gene TRBJ1-2; the TCRdb D gene call, TRBD1, has no DNA to confirm it. Per germline, CDR1 SGHRS and CDR2 YFSETQ. The CDR3 has 15 residues. CDR3: CASSLRGGLYYGYTF.

This chain connects TRBV20-1 to TRBJ1-5; TCRdb designates TRBD1, a call that cannot be tested without DNA. The CDR3 is made up of 16 amino acids. In germline, CDR1 is DFQATT, CDR2 SNEGSKA (reference sequence). CDR3 loop: CSARSGHRASNQPQHF.

V usage is TRBV6-5 and J usage is TRBJ2-5; TCRdb's D call of TRBD2 is untestable without DNA. CDR1 and CDR2 (germline): MNHEY, SVGAGI. The CDR3 covers 15 residues. CDR3 loop: CASNSLAGKEETQYF.

The chain carries TRBV27 and TRBJ1-1; TCRdb calls TRBD1, which cannot be checked without DNA. CDR1 and CDR2 (germline): MNHEY, SMNVEV (reference sequence). There are 13 residues in the CDR3. Here the CDR3 reads CASQGQPYTEAFF.

This chain uses TRBV5-1 with TRBJ2-2. This CDR3 spans 15 amino acids. Germline CDR1 and CDR2: SGHRS and YFSETQ. This CDR3 reads CASSLVGSNTGELFF.

The chain combines TRBV28 with TRBJ2-1. This CDR3 is built from 15 residues. Germline V gene sequence: CDR1 MDHEN, CDR2 SYDVKM. The chain's CDR3 is CASRVALTQSDEQFF.

The chain recombines TRBV4-1 with TRBJ2-7; TCRdb selects TRBD1, and the lack of DNA leaves this call unchecked. The CDR3 spans 16 residues. CDR1 MGHRA and CDR2 YSYEKL come from the germline V gene. CDR3 region: CASSPTGRTDSYEQYF.

The chain recombines TRBV7-2 with TRBJ2-2. Germline V gives CDR1 SGHTA, CDR2 FQGNSA. The CDR3 covers 12 residues. CDR3 region: CASTLTVRELFF.

V and J are TRBV3-1 and TRBJ1-5; TCRdb's D call of TRBD1 is untestable without DNA. Germline lookup yields CDR1 LGHDT and CDR2 YNNKEL (reference sequence). The CDR3 extends over 15 amino acids. The CDR3 region is CASSQDRAGNQPQHF.

V is TRBV25-1 and J is TRBJ1-3; the TRBD1 assignment by TCRdb is unverifiable without DNA. Per the germline V gene, CDR1 is MGHDK and CDR2 is SYGVNS. The CDR3 is 17 residues long. The CDR3 here is CASSGQGLKGPGNTIYF. Based on the CDR3 plus reference TRBV25-1 and TRBJ1-3, the full variable domain is EADIYQTPRYLVIGTGKKITLECSQTMGHDKMYWYQQDPGMELHLIHYSYGVNSTEKGDLSSESTVSRIRTEHFPLTLESARPSHTSQYLCASSGQGLKGPGNTIYFGEGSWLTVV.

V and J are TRBV15 and TRBJ1-3. Germline loops: CDR1 LNHNV, CDR2 YYDKDF (reference sequence). The CDR3 extends over 14 amino acids. The chain's CDR3 is CATSRGDSGNTIYF.